This TCR beta chain comes out of a study of PD-1 blockade in classical Hodgkin lymphoma. Study-level findings and limits: Complete responders' baseline diversity resembled that of newly diagnosed patients.

Concerning this clone: Its specificity is not known.

Time point indicated: cycle 4 day 1 (C4D1), after 6 weeks of nivolumab. All patients experienced relapse after autologous stem cell transplantation, and brentuximab vedotin exposure was variable. Magnetic depletion of unwanted cells isolated CD4+ T cells from thawed PBMCs. Profiled with immunoSEQ multiplex PCR; TCRdb holds only in-frame clones, not every one. The profile shows around 37,000 clones, 92% of them singletons. The ends were cut back, 3 bases at V and 1 base at J, with 9 bases in the middle. The CDR3 covers 14 residues. CDR1 and CDR2 from the germline V gene are SGHTA and FQGNSA. The source was CD4+ T cells from blood, collected before the fourth cycle of nivolumab. The sequence came from a human donor with classical Hodgkin lymphoma. The chain uses TRBV7-2 and TRBJ1-1; D possibly corresponds to TRBD1 (5 bases). The CDR3 here is CASSFAGQNTEAFF. The CDR3 DNA is TGTGCCAGCAGCTTTGCGGGGCAGAACACTGAAGCTTTCTTT.